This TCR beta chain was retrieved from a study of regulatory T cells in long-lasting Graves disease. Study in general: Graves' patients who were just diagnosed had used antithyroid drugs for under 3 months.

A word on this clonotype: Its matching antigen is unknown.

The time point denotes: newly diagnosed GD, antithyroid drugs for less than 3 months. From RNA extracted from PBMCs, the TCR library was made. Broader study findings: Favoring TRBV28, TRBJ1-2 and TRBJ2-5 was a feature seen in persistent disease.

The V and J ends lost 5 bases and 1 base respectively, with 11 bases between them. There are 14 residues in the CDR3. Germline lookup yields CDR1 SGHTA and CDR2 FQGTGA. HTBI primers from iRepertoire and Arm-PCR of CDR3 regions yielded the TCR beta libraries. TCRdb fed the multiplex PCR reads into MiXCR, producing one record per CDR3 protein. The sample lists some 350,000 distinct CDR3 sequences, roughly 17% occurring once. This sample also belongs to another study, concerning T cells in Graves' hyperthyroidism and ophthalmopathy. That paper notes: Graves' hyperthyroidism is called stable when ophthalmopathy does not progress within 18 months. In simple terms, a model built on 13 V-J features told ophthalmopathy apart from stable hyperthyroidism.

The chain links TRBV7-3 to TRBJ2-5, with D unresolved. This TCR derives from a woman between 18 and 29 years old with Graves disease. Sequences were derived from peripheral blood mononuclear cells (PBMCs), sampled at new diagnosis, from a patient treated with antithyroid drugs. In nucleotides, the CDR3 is TGTGCCAGCAGCGGTGGAACGATCCAAGAGACCCAGTACTTC. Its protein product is CASSGGTIQETQYF.